This TCR beta chain originates from a study of T cell responses to AZD1222 COVID-19 vaccine. Study-wide points: Among vaccine-associated CD4 TCRs, coverage spanned spike, with dominance at 160-218 and 743-854. Baseline serology detected seropositivity in only a handful of AZD1222 recipients. Clonal diversity was possibly underestimated, and white British individuals and females predominated among donors.

Remarks on this clone: Its cognate antigen is unknown.

V was clipped by 5 bases and J by 14 bases, with 18 bases between them. This CDR3 spans 13 amino acids. Per germline, CDR1 MDHEN and CDR2 SYDVKM. Generated by immunoSEQ multiplex PCR, the TCRdb table keeps only in-frame clones and is missing some. The sample lists tens of thousands of clones, 90% seen once, with under 5% in the top ten. The sample consisted of peripheral blood, taken on day 0 of AZD1222 vaccination. The receptor comes from an adult in good health. The chain recombines TRBV28 with TRBJ1-4; D ambiguous. The DNA for the CDR3 is TGTGCCAGCAGTCCTCATCAGGAGGGAGGGCTGTTTTTT. Protein product: CASSPHQEGGLFF.